This is a list of T cell receptor beta chains from one sample in a study of CD8+CD57+ T cells in acquired aplastic anemia. TCRdb reanalysed the reads using MiXCR and keeps one entry per CDR3 protein. The sample shows a few hundred thousand distinct CDR3 sequences, approximately 79% of them seen only once. Material: sorted CD4+, CD8+, or CD8+CD57+ T cells (not recorded which) from PBMCs. These receptors came from a human donor with aplastic anemia. CDR3s include the opening cysteine and the closing phenylalanine or tryptophan. A D gene is named only where the DNA matches it firmly. The size field is filled for only some rows; it gives once, few, many or a size class.

cdr3_nt: TGCGCCAGCAGCGCGGGAGTATACAATGAGCAGTTCTTC
cdr3_aa: CASSAGVYNEQFF
j_call: TRBJ2-1
v_call: TRBV2
d_call: TRBD2
clone_size: once

cdr3_nt: TGTGCCAGCAGCTTAGCGGGGAAAGGCGAAAAGCTGTTTTTT
cdr3_aa: CASSLAGKGEKLFF
j_call: TRBJ2-2
v_call: TRBV7-6
d_call: -
clone_size: few

cdr3_nt: TGTGCCAGCAAGTACGACCGGGACAGGGCGAACTATGGCTACACCTTC
cdr3_aa: CASKYDRDRANYGYTF
j_call: TRBJ1-2
v_call: TRBV6-1
d_call: TRBD1
clone_size: -

cdr3_nt: TGTGCCACCAGCGGCGGCGGCCTGGAAGAGACCCAGTACTTC
cdr3_aa: CATSGGGLEETQYF
j_call: TRBJ2-5
v_call: TRBV15
d_call: -
clone_size: -

cdr3_nt: TGTGCCAGCAGCCTATTCGGCACTGAAGCTTTCTTT
cdr3_aa: CASSLFGTEAFF
j_call: TRBJ1-1
v_call: TRBV11-3
d_call: -
clone_size: many

cdr3_nt: TGTGCCAGACGCGGAGCGGGAGGTACCGAGACGTTGTATTTT
cdr3_aa: CARRGAGGTETLYF
j_call: TRBJ2-3
v_call: TRBV7-9
d_call: TRBD2
clone_size: -

cdr3_nt: TGCAGTGCAAGTAACAGGGTGGGGACTGAAGCTTTCTTT
cdr3_aa: CSASNRVGTEAFF
j_call: TRBJ1-1
v_call: TRBV20-1
d_call: -
clone_size: -

cdr3_nt: TGTGCCAGCAGCTTTCGTCCAGAGCGGACAGCCCATTACTTC
cdr3_aa: CASSFRPERTAHYF
j_call: TRBJ2-5
v_call: TRBV7-2
d_call: -
clone_size: -

cdr3_nt: TGTGCCAGCAGTCCGGGACGCGGGGGGAGCGATGAGCAGTTCTTC
cdr3_aa: CASSPGRGGSDEQFF
j_call: TRBJ2-1
v_call: TRBV24-1
d_call: TRBD2
clone_size: -

cdr3_nt: TGTGCCAGCAGCCGAGCGGGGACTACCTACGCGCAGTACTTT
cdr3_aa: CASSRAGTTYAQYF
j_call: TRBJ2-3
v_call: TRBV7-9
d_call: TRBD2
clone_size: -

cdr3_nt: TGTGCCAGCGGCGGCGGCAGCGAGCAAGCGACGCAGTACTTC
cdr3_aa: CASGGGSEQATQYF
j_call: TRBJ2-5
v_call: TRBV2
d_call: -
clone_size: -

cdr3_nt: TGCAGCGCTCGCGAGGACTACGAGCAGTACTTC
cdr3_aa: CSAREDYEQYF
j_call: TRBJ2-7
v_call: TRBV29-1
d_call: -
clone_size: few

cdr3_nt: TGTGCCAGCAGTCATCAGGGAAGCAATCAGCCCCAGCATTTT
cdr3_aa: CASSHQGSNQPQHF
j_call: TRBJ1-5
v_call: TRBV25-1
d_call: -
clone_size: few

cdr3_nt: TGTGCCAGCAGGGGGACGTTAGATAACTATGGCTACACCTTC
cdr3_aa: CASRGTLDNYGYTF
j_call: TRBJ1-2
v_call: TRBV2
d_call: -
clone_size: few

cdr3_nt: TGTGCCAGCAGCTTTCGTCCAGGCGGGACAGCCCTTTCCTTTTTT
cdr3_aa: CASSFRPGGTALSFF
j_call: TRBJ2-2
v_call: TRBV7-8
d_call: -
clone_size: -

cdr3_nt: TGTGCCAGCGGGGTCACGGGGACCGATACGCAGTTTTTT
cdr3_aa: CASGVTGTDTQFF
j_call: TRBJ1-1
v_call: TRBV2
d_call: -
clone_size: -

cdr3_nt: TGCGCCAGCAGCCTCGAAGGTGCAACTAACTATAATTCACCCCTCCACTTT
cdr3_aa: CASSLEGATNYNSPLHF
j_call: TRBJ1-6
v_call: TRBV5-1
d_call: -
clone_size: -